This note documents a single T cell receptor (beta chain) sequence. This clone has a single count. It lacks a known antigen. Base quality data are lacking; no much larger clone is found one base away. The source of the sample is a study of blood T cell repertoires in COVID-19 (dated by TCRdb to 2018 to 2020). Turning to the overall study: Collaborator samples came from the United States, Italy and Spain and covered acute and convalescent phases of COVID-19. The material from the prospective study consisted of cDNA or gDNA derived from T cells, B-cell-depleted T cells, or PBMCs. Subjects who had been exposed to COVID-19, were actively infected with it, or had recovered from it provided the deeply sampled blood TCRbeta repertoires that made up the dataset. The repertoires were released in a freely available public database intended as a resource for research on the immune response to SARS-CoV-2. Samples were obtained from the ongoing ImmuneRACE study (first 160 participants) and from 1,000 to 1,500 subjects provided by 6 global collaborators. The sample metadata nearly always contained a de-identified subject ID, COVID-19 status, age in years and sex. Where HLA class I and class II types were available, the types were taken from metadata supplied by the sample provider, not from assay-based typing. Results and caveats for the whole study, not just this receptor: The amount of clinical and demographic metadata varied by source and participant and was provided uncurated.

The trim is 1 base for V and 1 base for J, with a gap of 9 bases between the germline ends. From the cysteine up to the phenylalanine, the CDR3 has a length of 15 residues. Only the CDR3 part of the read is kept: 45 bases, read in frame from the first base. CDR1 and CDR2 were assigned from the germline V gene as SGHRS and YFSETQ. TCRbeta CDR3 regions were amplified from genomic DNA by means of the immunoSEQ Assay, a bias-controlled multiplex PCR. As for how the authors treated the data: Nucleated cell counts per sample were estimated from amplification of reference gene primers within the assay. To quantify the absolute abundance of each unique TCRbeta CDR3 rearrangement, sequence reads were collapsed and filtered. Productive Simpson clonality was computed per sample as the square root of Simpson's diversity index over productive rearrangements. TCRdb holds this immuneACCESS table with in-frame rearrangements only. Some clones are missing; in checked studies, unresolved V genes explain under half, and the rest has no known cause. From that table come the V and J calls and clone size; the DNA was used to work out D and trimming. The sample table records approximately 350,000 clones; 88% of these occur just once. The ten largest clones capture roughly 6.6% of the sample.

One collaborating source in Seattle enrolled patients during active infection and followed them longitudinally through the course of disease. Each collaborating institution followed its own protocols to collect whole blood in K2EDTA tubes. For TCRbeta analysis, collaborator samples were shipped as frozen whole blood, as isolated PBMCs, or as DNA extracted from either sample type. The chain was built from TRBV5-1 and TRBJ1-3; 5 matching bases give a weak D call of TRBD1. The sequenced sample consisted of peripheral blood. The clonotype comes from a woman in her 70s with COVID-19, enrolled during active disease. The DNA sequence is given as TGCGCCAGCAGCTTGACAGCAGGGTCTGGAAACACCATATATTTT. It translates as CASSLTAGSGNTIYF.